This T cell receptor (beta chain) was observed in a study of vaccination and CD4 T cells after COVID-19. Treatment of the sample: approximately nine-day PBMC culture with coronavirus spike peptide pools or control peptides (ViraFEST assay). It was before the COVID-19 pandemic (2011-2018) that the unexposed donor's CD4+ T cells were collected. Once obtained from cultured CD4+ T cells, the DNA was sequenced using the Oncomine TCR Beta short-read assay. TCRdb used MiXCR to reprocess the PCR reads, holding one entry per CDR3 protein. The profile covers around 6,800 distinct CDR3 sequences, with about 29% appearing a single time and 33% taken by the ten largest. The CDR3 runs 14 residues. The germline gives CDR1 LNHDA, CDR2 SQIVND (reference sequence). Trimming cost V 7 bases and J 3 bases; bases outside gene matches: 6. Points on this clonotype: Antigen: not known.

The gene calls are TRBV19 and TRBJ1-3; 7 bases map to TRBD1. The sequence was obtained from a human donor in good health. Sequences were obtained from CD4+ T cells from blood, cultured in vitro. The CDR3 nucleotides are TGTGCCAGTACGTGGCAGGGGGATGGAAACACCATATATTTT. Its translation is CASTWQGDGNTIYF.